What follows are 8 T cell receptor beta chains derived from one specimen sequenced in a study of shared clonotypes between healthy human individuals. Here immunoSEQ multiplex PCR was the method, and the copy in TCRdb shows in-frame clones only, minus some. The sample shows some 2,400,000 clones, about 94% of them seen only once. The source material was naive CD4+ T cells sorted from blood. The subset denotes: CD45RA+ positively selected. All receptors derive from a man between 18 and 35 years old in good health.

Here the CDR3 reads CASSFLSRDTQYF. CDR3 nucleotides: TGCGCCAGCAGCTTCCTTTCTCGCGACACCCAGTACTTC. The chain combines TRBV5-1 with TRBJ2-5, with unresolved D. V was clipped by 2 bases and J by 8 bases, with 13 bases between them. CDR1 and CDR2 from the germline V gene are SGHRS and YFSETQ. This CDR3 has 13 residues. The variable domain in full, with the rest retrieved from reference TRBV5-1 and TRBJ2-5, is KAGVTQTPRYLIKTRGQQVTLSCSPISGHRSVSWYQQTPGQGLQFLFEYFSETQRNKGNFPGRFSGRQFSNSRSEMNVSTLELGDSALYLCASSFLSRDTQYFGPGTRLLVL.

A single count supports this clone. The chain joins TRBV4-1 to TRBJ2-3; 9 bases match TRBD2. There are 16 residues in the CDR3. The V segment lost 0 bases and the J segment 0 bases; nucleotides outside the gene matches: 1. Per germline, CDR1 MGHRA and CDR2 YSYEKL. The CDR3 spells CASSQETSGSTDTQYF. Written as DNA, the CDR3 is TGCGCCAGCAGCCAAGAGACTAGCGGTAGCACAGATACGCAGTATTTT.

The rearrangement joins TRBV13 to TRBJ2-1, with TRBD1 matching 8 bases. Germline V lookup: CDR1 PRHDT, CDR2 FYEKMQ (reference sequence). CDR3 size: 18 residues. J lost 0 bases, V lost 0 bases, and 7 bases had no gene match. The CDR3 spells CASSLGGQGAASYNEQFF. DNA for the CDR3: TGTGCCAGCAGCTTAGGAGGACAGGGAGCGGCCTCCTACAATGAGCAGTTCTTC.

The genes are TRBV30 and TRBJ1-4, with TRBD1 matching 7 bases. The trim removed 4 bases at V and 0 bases at J, leaving 5 bases unmatched. This CDR3 comprises 15 residues. CDR1 is GTSNPN, CDR2 SVGIG, per germline (reference sequence). DNA for the CDR3: TGTGCCTGGACAGGACAGGCCGCAACTAATGAAAAACTGTTTTTT. Its translation: CAWTGQAATNEKLFF.

The table lists this clone with a few counts. The chain couples TRBV4-1 to TRBJ1-5; the D is unclear. The CDR3 runs to 15 residues. V was clipped by 0 bases and J by 4 bases, with 10 bases between them. Looked up from germline, CDR1 is MGHRA and CDR2 is YSYEKL. The DNA for the CDR3 is TGCGCCAGCAGCCAAGAATCCACAGCTAATCAGCCCCAGCATTTT. Translation: CASSQESTANQPQHF.

The rearrangement links TRBV7-3 to TRBJ2-1; 11 bases agree with TRBD2. The CDR3 extends over 15 amino acids. J gave up 4 bases and V 5 bases, and 4 bases lay outside the gene matches. Germline loops: CDR1 SGHTA, CDR2 FQGTGA. The CDR3 loop reads CASSPGTSGYNEQFF. The CDR3 nucleotides read TGTGCCAGCAGCCCCGGGACTAGCGGATACAATGAGCAGTTCTTC.

The table lists this clone with a count of one. V gene TRBV7-3 combines with J gene TRBJ2-7, with a weak D call TRBD1 (6 bases). Per the germline V gene, CDR1 is SGHTA and CDR2 is FQGTGA. The V and J ends lost 1 base and 9 bases respectively, with 13 bases between them. The CDR3 totals 13 residues. The CDR3 region is CASSLNRVNSQYF. The CDR3 DNA sequence: TGTGCCAGCAGCTTAAACAGGGTAAATTCGCAGTACTTC.

This clone has a single count. This chain connects TRBV5-4 to TRBJ2-7, with 8 bases fitting TRBD2. This CDR3 is built from 15 residues. The ends lost 2 bases at V and 6 bases at J; junction bases unmatched: 10. The V gene's germline CDR1 is SGHNT and CDR2 YYREEE (reference sequence). This CDR3 reads CASSLTSGVRSEQYF. CDR3 in DNA: TGTGCCAGCAGCTTAACTAGCGGAGTAAGATCCGAGCAGTACTTC.